What follows are 29 T cell receptor beta chains derived from one specimen sequenced in a study of CD8 T cells in ankylosing spondylitis. Study observations and caveats: A TCR beta motif of about 8 highly homologous variants appeared characteristic of ankylosing spondylitis blood.

Their antigens remain unidentified. MiXCR was run by TCRdb on the 5' RACE reads, yielding one entry per CDR3 protein. The sample has around 440,000 distinct CDR3 sequences, 15% to 20% seen once; the top ten hold 1%. The sample was blood, either unsorted or a sorted T cell fraction (not recorded which). These receptors all come from a male donor with ankylosing spondylitis.

V is TRBV4-3 and J is TRBJ2-7; perhaps TRBD2 as D (5 bases). The V end lost 0 bases, the J end lost 3 bases, and 15 bases lay between the germline ends. The CDR3 covers 16 residues. The germline CDR1 and CDR2 sequences are LGHNA and YSLEER. CDR3 nucleotide sequence: TGCGCCAGCAGCCAAGATGAAGGAGGAGCGTTCTACGAGCAGTACTTC. Residues: CASSQDEGGAFYEQYF.

The chain employs TRBV3-1 and TRBJ2-2; the match to TRBD1 covers 7 bases. Germline V gene data show CDR1 as LGHDT and CDR2 as YNNKEL (reference sequence). CDR3 length equals 17 residues. Trimming took 5 bases from V and 5 from J; bases not matched to a gene: 14. CDR3 protein: CASSKSNRGPGTGELFF. CDR3 coding DNA: TGTGCCAGCAGCAAGTCAAACAGGGGCCCGGGGACCGGGGAGCTGTTTTTT.

There are many counts of this clonotype. The V and J genes are TRBV28 and TRBJ1-1; TRBD1 aligns across 7 bases. The CDR3 has 14 residues. Per germline, CDR1 MDHEN and CDR2 SYDVKM. Trimming took 6 bases from V and 0 from J; bases not matched to a gene: 4. This CDR3 is CASRPTGVNTEAFF. CDR3 coding DNA: TGTGCCAGCAGACCCACAGGGGTGAACACTGAAGCTTTCTTT.

This clonotype was detected many times. The rearrangement joins TRBV20-1 to TRBJ1-5, with no clear D. V lost 2 bases and J lost 2, with 10 bases in between. CDR1 is DFQATT and CDR2 is SNEGSKA in the germline V gene (reference sequence). The CDR3 loop spans 14 amino acids. DNA for the CDR3: TGCAGTGCTAGACCGGGGTACGGCAATCAGCCCCAGCATTTT. This gives the protein CSARPGYGNQPQHF.

This chain uses TRBV20-1 with TRBJ2-7, with D perhaps being TRBD1 or TRBD2 (5 bases each). Germline lookup yields CDR1 DFQATT and CDR2 SNEGSKA (reference sequence). With 3 bases removed from V and 1 base from J, the gap between germline ends came to 22 bases. CDR3 length: 17 residues. The CDR3 spells CSARLSGSGPGSYEQYF. DNA of the CDR3: TGCAGTGCTAGGTTGTCAGGGAGTGGCCCTGGGTCCTACGAGCAGTACTTC.

V gene TRBV5-1 combines with J gene TRBJ2-1, with unresolved D. Germline V gene lookup returns CDR1 SGHRS and CDR2 YFSETQ. This CDR3 comprises 15 residues. Trimming took 2 bases from V and 4 from J, leaving 13 bases between them. The CDR3 nucleotides are TGCGCCAGCAGCTTTGGAAGGTTTGAATACAATGAGCAGTTCTTC. This encodes CASSFGRFEYNEQFF.

The sample holds a few counts of this clonotype. The V and J genes are TRBV5-1 and TRBJ1-2, with D unclear. The CDR3 extends over 15 amino acids. Germline CDR1 reads SGHRS; CDR2 reads YFSETQ. V lost 3 bases and J 4 bases, leaving 16 bases between the germline ends. The CDR3, as DNA: TGCGCCAGCAGCTCTGGCGCAACAGCAGGCTATGGCTACACCTTC. Residues: CASSSGATAGYGYTF.

This chain uses TRBV3-1 with TRBJ1-3, with D hard to call. Germline CDR1 reads LGHDT; CDR2 reads YNNKEL (reference sequence). V lost 4 bases and J 3 bases, leaving 7 bases between the germline ends. CDR3 length: 13 amino acids. CDR3 in DNA: TGTGCCAGCAGCCGAGGAAATGGAAACACCATATATTTT. Its protein is CASSRGNGNTIYF.

This clonotype was detected ten times or more. This chain links TRBV18 with TRBJ2-5; D possibly corresponds to TRBD2 (5 bases). The CDR3 extends over 14 amino acids. Germline V gene sequence: CDR1 KGHSH, CDR2 LQKENI. Trimming shortened V by 0 bases and J by 2 bases, and 7 bases separated the two germline ends. CDR3 in DNA: TGTGCCAGCTCACCACCGTGGACTCAAGAGACCCAGTACTTC. Amino acids: CASSPPWTQETQYF.

The CDR3 loop reads CASSTGMQYF. DNA of the CDR3: TGTGCCAGCAGTACCGGAATGCAGTATTTT. This sequence joins TRBV2 and TRBJ2-3; D unresolved. Per germline, CDR1 SNHLY and CDR2 FYNNEI. Trimming removed 5 bases from V and 11 bases from J, with 8 bases in between. CDR3 size: 10 residues.

The table lists this clonotype with many counts. J is TRBJ1-6 and V is TRBV12-3 or TRBV12-4; TRBD1 is a possible D gene (6 bases). The CDR3 has 14 residues. V dropped 6 bases and J dropped 10 bases, with 16 bases sitting between them. CDR3 coding DNA: TGTGCCAGCAGAGTCCAGGGGAGAGGGTCACCCCTCCACTTT. Translated, it gives CASRVQGRGSPLHF.

The chain joins TRBV14 to TRBJ2-7; no reliable D call. The CDR3 is 12 residues long. Trimming pared 2 bases from V and 6 bases from J, leaving 8 bases between. The V gene's germline CDR1 is SGHDN and CDR2 FVKESK. The CDR3 here is CASSQRAVEQYF. The DNA of the CDR3 is TGTGCCAGCAGCCAAAGGGCGGTCGAGCAGTACTTC. The full variable domain, with the rest looked up from reference TRBV14 and TRBJ2-7, is EAGVTQFPSHSVIEKGQTVTLRCDPISGHDNLYWYRRVMGKEIKFLLHFVKESKQDESGMPNNRFLAERTGGTYSTLKVQPAELEDSGVYFCASSQRAVEQYFGPGTRLTVT.

This clonotype was seen more than once but under ten times. V and J are TRBV4-3 and TRBJ2-1, with D tentatively TRBD1 (6 bases). Germline CDR1 LGHNA, CDR2 YSLEER. The V end was cut by 0 bases, the J end by 7 bases, with 13 bases between. This CDR3 region has 15 residues. The CDR3 region is CASSQEQGPGNEQFF. The CDR3, as DNA: TGCGCCAGCAGCCAAGAACAGGGCCCGGGTAATGAGCAGTTCTTC.

The chain recombines TRBV18 with TRBJ2-7, with 7 bases lining up with TRBD1. Germline V lookup: CDR1 KGHSH, CDR2 LQKENI. V shed 3 bases and J 3 bases; nucleotides not matched to a gene: 8. This CDR3 is 15 amino acids long. The CDR3 bases are TGTGCCAGCTCACCTAGACAGGGATCGGACTACGAGCAGTACTTC. This translates into CASSPRQGSDYEQYF.

This clonotype was seen a handful of times. The genes are TRBV20-1 and TRBJ2-1, with D maybe TRBD2 (5 bases). The CDR3 totals 14 residues. The germline V gene encodes CDR1 DFQATT and CDR2 SNEGSKA (reference sequence). With 5 bases removed from V and 2 bases from J, the gap between germline ends came to 13 bases. CDR3 amino acids: CSAGGGTTYNEQFF. The CDR3 nucleotides read TGCAGTGCTGGAGGAGGTACCACCTACAATGAGCAGTTCTTC.

For the CDR3, the DNA is TGTGCCAGCAGGCTCACAGGAAAGGCTTTCTTT. This encodes CASRLTGKAFF. The chain combines TRBV6-5 with TRBJ1-1; possibly TRBD1 for D (5 bases). CDR1 is MNHEY and CDR2 is SVGAGI in the germline V gene. The CDR3 spans 11 residues. V was trimmed by 6 bases and J by 11 bases, leaving 13 bases between them.

For the CDR3, the DNA is TGTGCCAGCAGCTTGCGGACGAACACAGATACGCAGTATTTT. Translation: CASSLRTNTDTQYF. The V call is TRBV7-2, the J call TRBJ2-3; D gene unclear. This CDR3 is 14 amino acids long. V lost 3 bases and J 2 bases, leaving 9 bases between the germline ends. In germline, CDR1 is SGHTA, CDR2 FQGNSA.

This clonotype was seen ten or more times. This chain uses TRBV20-1 with TRBJ2-1; 7 bases match TRBD2. The CDR3 extends over 17 amino acids. Looked up from germline, CDR1 is DFQATT and CDR2 is SNEGSKA (reference sequence). The trim removed 6 bases at V and 4 bases at J, leaving 18 bases unmatched. The CDR3 reads CSAVDRLGGMRYNEQFF. The CDR3 DNA reads as TGCAGTGCCGTAGACCGCCTCGGGGGGATGCGGTACAATGAGCAGTTCTTC.

This clonotype was counted at least ten times. The V call is TRBV15, the J call TRBJ1-2; TRBD1 is a possible D gene (6 bases). The V end lost 7 bases, the J end lost 3 bases, and 18 bases lay between the germline ends. CDR3 length: 15 residues. Germline assignment: CDR1 LNHNV and CDR2 YYDKDF (reference sequence). The CDR3 protein is CATTPTGSDYYGYTF. CDR3 sequence (DNA): TGTGCCACCACCCCCACAGGGTCGGATTACTATGGCTACACCTTC. Full variable domain (rest looked up from reference TRBV15 and TRBJ1-2): DAMVIQNPRYQVTQFGKPVTLSCSQTLNHNVMYWYQQKSSQAPKLLFHYYDKDFNNEADTPDNFQSRRPNTSFCFLDIRSPGLGDTAMYLCATTPTGSDYYGYTFGSGTRLTVV.

The chain links TRBV25-1 to TRBJ2-7; the D gene is possibly TRBD2 (6 bases). Germline CDR1 is MGHDK and CDR2 is SYGVNS. This CDR3 region has 14 residues. The V gene lost 6 bases and the J gene lost 2 bases, with 14 bases spanning the gap. The CDR3 DNA sequence: TGTGCCAGCAGGGCGGCGGGGAGGACCTACGAGCAGTACTTC. Its protein is CASRAAGRTYEQYF.

This clonotype was recorded at least ten times. J is TRBJ2-6 and V is TRBV12-3 or TRBV12-4, with D uncertain. This CDR3 is 16 amino acids long. V lost 0 bases to trimming and J lost 2 bases, with 8 bases between them. The CDR3 DNA reads as TGTGCCAGCAGTTTAGCGATTAGGGCTGGGGCCAACGTCCTGACTTTC. Its protein product is CASSLAIRAGANVLTF.

At least ten counts were recorded for this clonotype. J is TRBJ1-1 and V is TRBV12-3 or TRBV12-4; 7 nucleotides line up with TRBD1. The CDR3 is 14 residues long. The V gene end was trimmed by 4 bases and the J gene end by 11 bases; junction bases not matched to a gene: 13. The CDR3 DNA is TGTGCCAGCAGTTCTTCTTCGGGACAGTGGGCCGCTTTCTTT. It is translated as CASSSSSGQWAAFF.

This clonotype was recorded many times. The chain employs TRBV3-1 and TRBJ1-3, with D tentatively TRBD1 (6 bases). Germline CDR1 is LGHDT and CDR2 is YNNKEL (reference sequence). The CDR3 consists of 14 residues. V was trimmed by 4 bases and J by 4 bases, leaving 11 bases between them. The CDR3 region is CASSLRQAGNTIYF. The DNA of the CDR3 is TGTGCCAGCAGCCTCCGACAGGCCGGAAACACCATATATTTT.

This clonotype was found many times. The chain carries TRBV12-3 or TRBV12-4 and TRBJ1-2; possible D gene TRBD1, 6 bases. Between the trimmed V and J ends, which lost 6 bases and 7 bases, there was a span of 21 bases. This CDR3 contains 15 residues. The DNA of the CDR3 is TGTGCCAGCAGCCTATCCAGGGGTTCGGTAGCTGGCTACACCTTC. Residues: CASSLSRGSVAGYTF.

This clonotype was seen many times. The chain is built from TRBV12-3 or TRBV12-4 and TRBJ2-7, with D perhaps being TRBD1 or TRBD2 (5 bases each). The V end was cut by 3 bases, the J end by 6 bases, with 21 bases between. This CDR3 is 16 amino acids long. In nucleotides, the CDR3 is TGTGCCAGCAGTTTCAGCAGGGACCGCCTTATGGGCGAGCAGTACTTC. Amino acid sequence: CASSFSRDRLMGEQYF.

The V call is TRBV11-2, the J call TRBJ1-4; 8 nucleotides line up with TRBD1. The CDR3 has 14 residues. The V gene's germline CDR1 is SGHAT and CDR2 FQNNGV. With V trimmed by 5 bases and J by 8 bases, 7 bases remained unmatched. The CDR3 bases are TGTGCCAGCAGCCTAGTCGCAGGGGGCGAAAAACTGTTTTTT. Encoded protein: CASSLVAGGEKLFF.

The chain joins TRBV6-1 to TRBJ2-1; TRBD2 agrees at 9 bases. This CDR3 has 15 amino acids. Germline V gene lookup returns CDR1 MNHNS and CDR2 SASEGT. Trimming cost V 4 bases and J 5 bases; bases outside gene matches: 6. CDR3 sequence reads: CASSAGTSRNNEQFF. The CDR3, as DNA: TGTGCCAGCAGTGCCGGGACTAGCCGGAACAATGAGCAGTTCTTC.

Only a few counts were recorded for this clonotype. The J gene is TRBJ2-5, the V gene TRBV7-9, with unresolved D. The CDR3 consists of 16 residues. In germline, CDR1 is SEHNR, CDR2 FQNEAQ (reference sequence). Trimming took off 3 bases at V and 2 bases at J, with 16 bases between the two ends. The CDR3 DNA reads TGTGCCAGCAGCTTTAGGTCAGGAGTTGTACAAGAGACCCAGTACTTC. Translated: CASSFRSGVVQETQYF.

Remarks on this clonotype: Its ends do not fully match the called genes, so a read error is possible. The V gene is TRBV12-3 or TRBV12-4, the J gene TRBJ2-6, with 7 nucleotides matching TRBD1. The CDR3 has 19 residues. CDR3 loop: CACSSQIRQGVTGANVLTF. In nucleotides, the CDR3 is TGTGCCTGCAGTTCTCAAATTCGACAGGGCGTCACGGGGGCCAACGTCCTGACTTTC.